This paragraph covers one TCR beta chain sequence. This clone was recorded only once. Its antigen is not yet known. Base-call qualities are not available, and no considerably larger clone is one nucleotide away. Receptor amplification or capture employed the immunoSEQ multiplex PCR assay. RNA was extracted from all samples and reverse transcribed into cDNA, which served as template for TCR sequencing. SuperScript III was used to make first-strand cDNA, primed with a 2:1 mix of oligo-dT and random hexamers. A synthetic immune receptor repertoire was used to assess amplification bias, and residual bias was removed computationally. For the original study's pipeline: After raw reads were preprocessed to remove errors, the CDR3 was defined following IMGT conventions as running from the conserved cysteine to phenylalanine. To get clonality, Shannon entropy was normalized by log2 of the number of productive unique TCRs and the result was subtracted from 1. CD4 or CD8 identity of scalp clones was inferred by cross-referencing scalp TCRbeta sequences with sorted blood CD4 and CD8 repertoires. TCRdb re-hosts the immuneACCESS table, in-frame sequences only. Its copies lack some clones; in the studies checked, an unresolved V gene accounts for under half of them, and the cause for the rest is not known. Clone size and V and J calls were adopted from that table, with D and trimming inferred from the DNA. This sample gives 150,000 or so clones in total; less than 70% of them show up just once. 15% of the sample is taken by the ten largest.

According to the study, the label for this sample's time point signals: around 4 weeks on oral tofacitinib. According to the study, the label for this sample's treatment or condition signals: oral pan-JAK inhibitor, 5-10 mg twice daily. Lesional scalp punch biopsies and peripheral blood were obtained from alopecia areata patients. PBMCs were isolated by density centrifugation and stained for CD3, CD4 and CD8, and CD4+ and CD8+ T cells were sorted on a FACSAria. The data derive from a study of CD8+ T cells in alopecia areata listed by TCRdb under 2018. Notes on the research overall: The treated patients took part in an open-label pilot trial in which moderate-to-severe alopecia areata was treated with oral tofacitinib at 5 to 10 mg twice daily. Patients received tofacitinib for 6 to 18 months and were then followed off drug for 6 months to check for delayed response and recurrence. In treated patients, disease severity was measured using the SALT score, which gives the percentage of scalp surface area affected. High-throughput TCRbeta sequencing was used to examine T cell clonal expansion in alopecia areata in both the C3H/HeJ mouse model and human patients. Clonality in the scalp was compared among normal scalp (n=4), patchy alopecia areata scalp (n=8), and alopecia totalis/universalis scalp (n=8). Biopsies were taken from tofacitinib-treated patients at baseline and at 4 and 24 weeks of treatment, and a later scalp biopsy was taken in several of the tofacitinib-treated patients. Human TCRbeta sequencing covered scalp tissue and sorted CD4+ and CD8+ peripheral blood T cells from patchy and totalis/universalis alopecia areata patients and healthy controls. RNA came from the PAXgene miRNA kit for fixed scalp, the miRNeasy kit for PBMCs, and the RNeasy kit for mouse skin. TCRbeta CDR3 regions were amplified by immunoSEQ multiplex PCR with 35 Vbeta forward and 13 Jbeta reverse primers. Points the paper makes about the study in general: Because the treated cohort was small and had only one nonresponder, larger studies are needed to examine links between baseline CD8+ expansion and response. Shared TCR sequences between patients were less evident than in mice, which may be partly attributable to HLA diversity in the patient population. Tofacitinib significantly decreased scalp clonality and the number of expanded CD8+ clones among the top 100 scalp clones. Resident alphabeta T cells in normal human skin are also sequenced, complicating scalp TCR repertoire analysis, unlike mouse skin dominated by gammadelta T cells. Many expanded lesional clones were found to persist in scalp and blood during tofacitinib treatment, and relapse after treatment cessation may be partly explained by this persistence. Lesional scalp, especially in alopecia totalis/universalis, showed higher clonality and more expanded CD8+ clones than normal scalp, suggesting antigenic drive.

The starting material was CD8+ T cells sorted from blood, obtained at week 4, from a patient treated with tofacitinib. The TCR originated in a human donor with alopecia areata.

For the CDR3, the sequence is CASSSAGSSQPQHF. At the DNA level, the sequence is TGTGCCAGCAGTTCAGCAGGGTCGTCTCAGCCCCAGCATTTT. The chain links TRBV27 with TRBJ1-5; a tentative D match to TRBD1 spans 5 bases. From cysteine to phenylalanine, the CDR3 is 14 amino acids long. The DNA shown is the 42-base CDR3, in frame from base 1. V sheds 4 bases and J sheds 6 bases, leaving 13 bases between their ends. CDR1 and CDR2, per the germline V gene (reference sequence), are MNHEY and SMNVEV.